This T cell receptor (beta chain) appears in the sequencing data of a study of glioma-infiltrating T cells after dendritic cell vaccination. The overall study: At biweekly intervals, patients got three intradermal dendritic cell vaccine injections.

Up to 2 ug genomic DNA was used for TCRB CDR3 amplification. Primers: 60 V beta forward and 13 J beta reverse. Assay used: immunoSEQ multiplex PCR; TCRdb lists only in-frame clones, some missing. Of roughly 98,000 clones listed, approximately 90% were seen once; the top ten hold 15% to 17%. None of the glioblastoma patients had an isocitrate dehydrogenase mutation. The CDR3 consists of 14 residues. CDR1 is SGHNT and CDR2 is YYREEE in the germline V gene (reference sequence). V lost 0 bases and J 4 bases, leaving 10 bases between the germline ends. V gene TRBV5-4 combines with J gene TRBJ1-2; no definite D call. The starting material was blood, obtained before dendritic cell vaccination. The origin of this receptor is a human donor with glioblastoma. CDR3 DNA: TGTGCCAGCAGCTTGGCCCAGGCAATCTATGGCTACACCTTC. Amino acid sequence: CASSLAQAIYGYTF.